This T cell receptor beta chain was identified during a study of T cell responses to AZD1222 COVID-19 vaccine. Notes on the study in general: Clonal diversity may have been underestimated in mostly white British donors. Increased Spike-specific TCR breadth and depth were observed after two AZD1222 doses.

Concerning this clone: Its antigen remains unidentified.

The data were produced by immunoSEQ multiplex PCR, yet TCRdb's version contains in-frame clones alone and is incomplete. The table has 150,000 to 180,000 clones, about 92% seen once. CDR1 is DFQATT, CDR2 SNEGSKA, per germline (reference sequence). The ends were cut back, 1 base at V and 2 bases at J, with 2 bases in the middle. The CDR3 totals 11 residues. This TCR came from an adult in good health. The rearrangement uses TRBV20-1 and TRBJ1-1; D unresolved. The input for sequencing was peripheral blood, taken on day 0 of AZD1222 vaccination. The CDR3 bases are TGCAGTGCTAGAGCTAACACTGAAGCTTTCTTT. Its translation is CSARANTEAFF.